The T cell receptor beta chain under discussion was sequenced for a study of CD4 T cells in relation to SARS-CoV-2 and coronaviruses. Findings of the study overall: Around 60% of donors had memory CD4+ clonotypes crossrecognizing SARS-CoV-2 and common cold coronavirus spike.

Trimming pared 0 bases from V and 2 bases from J, leaving 17 bases between. The CDR3 runs 18 residues. Germline V CDR1 and CDR2: SGHTA, FQGNSA. As for this clone: Antigen: not known.

Sequencing was performed with immunoSEQ multiplex PCR; in TCRdb, only in-frame clones are kept and a portion is missing. The sample yields 26,000 or so clones, more than 60% seen once. Unexposed donor CD4+ T cells date from about 2010-2018, before the COVID-19 pandemic. The cells were cultured for about ten days before CD4+ T cells were isolated. Fresh IL-2 medium replaced half the medium on days 3 and 7. What was sequenced was CD4+ T cells from PBMCs, cultured in vitro. This TCR derives from a human donor in good health. The chain has TRBV7-2 and TRBJ2-1; D unclear. CDR3 sequence (DNA): TGTGCCAGCAGCTTAGCGACCCGCCGCATCTCTACCTACAATGAGCAGTTCTTC. This sequence encodes CASSLATRRISTYNEQFF.